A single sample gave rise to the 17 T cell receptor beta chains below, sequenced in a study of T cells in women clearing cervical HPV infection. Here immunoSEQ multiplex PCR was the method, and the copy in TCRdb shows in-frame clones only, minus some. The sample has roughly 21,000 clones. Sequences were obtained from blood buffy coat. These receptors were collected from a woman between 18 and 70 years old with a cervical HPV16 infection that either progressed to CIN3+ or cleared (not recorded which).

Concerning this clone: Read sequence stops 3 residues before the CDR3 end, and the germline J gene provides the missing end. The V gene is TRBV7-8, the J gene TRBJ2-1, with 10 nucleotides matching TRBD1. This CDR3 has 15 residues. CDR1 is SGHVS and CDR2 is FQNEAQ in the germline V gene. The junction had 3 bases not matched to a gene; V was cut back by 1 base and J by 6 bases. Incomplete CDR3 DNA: TGTGCCAGCAGCTTAGTGTGGACAGGGGGCAATGAG. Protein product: CASSLVWTGGNE. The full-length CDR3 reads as CASSLVWTGGNEQFF.

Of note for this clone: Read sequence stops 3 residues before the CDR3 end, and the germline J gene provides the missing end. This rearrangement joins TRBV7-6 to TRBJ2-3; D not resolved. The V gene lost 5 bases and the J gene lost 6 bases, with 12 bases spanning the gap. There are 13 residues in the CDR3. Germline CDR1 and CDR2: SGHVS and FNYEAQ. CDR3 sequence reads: CASSTERQDTQYF. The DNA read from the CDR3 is TGTGCCAGCAGCACCGAAAGGCAGGATACG.

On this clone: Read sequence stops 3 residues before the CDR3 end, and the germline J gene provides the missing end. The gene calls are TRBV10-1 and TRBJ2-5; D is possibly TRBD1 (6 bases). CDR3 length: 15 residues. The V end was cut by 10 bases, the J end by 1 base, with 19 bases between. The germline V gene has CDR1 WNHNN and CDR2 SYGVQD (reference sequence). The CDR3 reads CAILTGRIFQETQYF. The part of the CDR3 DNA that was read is TGCGCCATCCTAACAGGGCGAATTTTCCAAGAGACC.

The CDR3 DNA, read in part, is TGTGCCAGCAGCCGAGGACAGATCTATGGT. It translates to CASSRGQIYG. From start to end, the CDR3 is CASSRGQIYGQYF. The chain uses TRBV7-2 and TRBJ2-4, with D possibly TRBD1 on 6 matching bases. Read sequence stops 3 residues before the CDR3 end, and the germline J gene provides the missing end. The CDR3 has 13 amino acids. Germline loops: CDR1 SGHTA, CDR2 FQGNSA. Drawing the rest from reference TRBV7-2 and TRBJ2-4, the complete variable domain is GAGVSQSPSNKVTEKGKDVELRCDPISGHTALYWYRQSLGQGLEFLIYFQGNSAPDKSGLPSDRFSAERTGGSVSTLTIQRTQQEDSAVYLCASSRGQIYGQYFGAGTRLSVL.

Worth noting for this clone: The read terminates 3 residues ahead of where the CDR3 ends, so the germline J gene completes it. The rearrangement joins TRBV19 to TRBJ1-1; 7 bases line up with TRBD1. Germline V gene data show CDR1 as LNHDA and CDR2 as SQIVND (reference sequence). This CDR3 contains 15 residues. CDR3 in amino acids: CASSIGGGGGYEAFF. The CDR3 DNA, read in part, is TGTGCCAGTAGTATAGGGGGAGGGGGCGGCTACGAG.

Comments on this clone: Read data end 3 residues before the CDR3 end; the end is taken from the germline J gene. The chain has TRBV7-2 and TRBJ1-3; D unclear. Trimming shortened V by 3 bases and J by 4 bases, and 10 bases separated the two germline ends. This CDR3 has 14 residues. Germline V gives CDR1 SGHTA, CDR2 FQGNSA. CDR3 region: CASSFLTAGNTIYF. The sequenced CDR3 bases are TGTGCCAGCAGCTTTTTAACAGCCGGAAACACC.

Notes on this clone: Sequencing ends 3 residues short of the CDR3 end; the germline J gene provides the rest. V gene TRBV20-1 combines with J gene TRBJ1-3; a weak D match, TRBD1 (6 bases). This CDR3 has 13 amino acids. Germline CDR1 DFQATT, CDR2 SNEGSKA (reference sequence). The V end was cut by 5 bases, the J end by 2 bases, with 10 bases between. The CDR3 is CSAATGTGNTIYF. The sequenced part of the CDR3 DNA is TGCAGTGCTGCCACAGGGACTGGAAACACC.

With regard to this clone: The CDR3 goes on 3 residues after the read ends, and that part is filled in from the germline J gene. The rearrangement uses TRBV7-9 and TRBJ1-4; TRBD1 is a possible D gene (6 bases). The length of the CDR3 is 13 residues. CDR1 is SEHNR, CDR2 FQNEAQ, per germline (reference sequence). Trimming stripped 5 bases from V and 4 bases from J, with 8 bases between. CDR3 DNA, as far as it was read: TGTGCCAGCAGCCCCAGGGGTAATGAAAAA. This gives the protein CASSPRGNEK. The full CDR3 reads CASSPRGNEKLFF.

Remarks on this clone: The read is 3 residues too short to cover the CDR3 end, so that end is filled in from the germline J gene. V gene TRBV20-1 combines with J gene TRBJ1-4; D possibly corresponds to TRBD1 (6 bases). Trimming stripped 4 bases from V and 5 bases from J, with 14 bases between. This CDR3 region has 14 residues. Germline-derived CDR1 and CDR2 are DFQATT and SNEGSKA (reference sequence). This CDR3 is CSATDRRGNEKLFF. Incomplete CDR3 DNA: TGCAGTGCTACCGACCGGAGGGGGAATGAAAAA.

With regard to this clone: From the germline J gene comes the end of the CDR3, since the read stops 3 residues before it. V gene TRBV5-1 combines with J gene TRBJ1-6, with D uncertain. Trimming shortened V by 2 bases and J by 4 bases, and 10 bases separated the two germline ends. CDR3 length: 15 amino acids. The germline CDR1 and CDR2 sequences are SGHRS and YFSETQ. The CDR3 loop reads CASSLRSDYNSPLHF. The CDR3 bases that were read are TGCGCCAGCAGCTTAAGATCAGATTATAATTCACCC.

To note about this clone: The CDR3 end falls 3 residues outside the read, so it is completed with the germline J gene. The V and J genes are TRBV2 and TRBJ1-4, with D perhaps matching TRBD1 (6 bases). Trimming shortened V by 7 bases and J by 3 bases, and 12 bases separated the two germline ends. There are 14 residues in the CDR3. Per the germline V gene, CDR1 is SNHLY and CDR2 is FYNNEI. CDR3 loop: CASNRGAANEKLFF. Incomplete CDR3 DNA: TGTGCCAGCAACCGGGGGGCGGCTAATGAAAAA.

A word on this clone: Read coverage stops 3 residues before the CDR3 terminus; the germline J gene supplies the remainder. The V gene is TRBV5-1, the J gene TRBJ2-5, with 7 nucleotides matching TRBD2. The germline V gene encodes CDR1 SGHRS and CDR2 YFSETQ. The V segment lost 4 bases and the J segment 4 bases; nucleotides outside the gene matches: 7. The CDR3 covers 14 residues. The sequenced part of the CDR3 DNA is TGCGCCAGCAGCGCCGGACTAGTTGGAGAGACC. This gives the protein CASSAGLVGET. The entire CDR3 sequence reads CASSAGLVGETQYF.

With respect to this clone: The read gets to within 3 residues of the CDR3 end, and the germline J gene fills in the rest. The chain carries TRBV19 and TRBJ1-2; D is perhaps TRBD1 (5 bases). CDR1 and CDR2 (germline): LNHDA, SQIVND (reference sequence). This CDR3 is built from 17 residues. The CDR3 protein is CASSISGTSGKYNDYTF. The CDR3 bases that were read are TGTGCCAGTAGTATATCCGGGACTAGCGGGAAGTACAATGAC.

CDR3 bases read: TGTGCCAGTAGTAGGGTAGCGGGAGGCGTCGGAACCACCTACGAG. Translating gives CASSRVAGGVGTTYE. The CDR3, in full, reads CASSRVAGGVGTTYEQYF. J is TRBJ2-7 and V is TRBV19; 10 nucleotides line up with TRBD2. The read finishes 3 residues shy of the CDR3 end, and the germline J gene is used to complete it. Germline V CDR1 and CDR2: LNHDA, SQIVND (reference sequence). With V trimmed by 4 bases and J by 2 bases, 14 bases remained unmatched. The CDR3 is 18 residues long. Based on the CDR3 plus reference TRBV19 and TRBJ2-7, the full variable domain is DGGITQSPKYLFRKEGQNVTLSCEQNLNHDAMYWYRQDPGQGLRLIYYSQIVNDFQKGDIAEGYSVSREKKESFPLTVTSAQKNPTAFYLCASSRVAGGVGTTYEQYFGPGTRLTVT.

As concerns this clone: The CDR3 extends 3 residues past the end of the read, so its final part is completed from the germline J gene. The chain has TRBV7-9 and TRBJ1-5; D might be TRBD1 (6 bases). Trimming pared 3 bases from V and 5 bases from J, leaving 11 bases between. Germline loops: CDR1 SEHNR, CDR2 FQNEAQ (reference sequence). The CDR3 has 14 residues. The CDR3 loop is CASSFGGAHQPQHF. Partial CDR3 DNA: TGTGCCAGCAGCTTTGGGGGGGCGCATCAGCCC.

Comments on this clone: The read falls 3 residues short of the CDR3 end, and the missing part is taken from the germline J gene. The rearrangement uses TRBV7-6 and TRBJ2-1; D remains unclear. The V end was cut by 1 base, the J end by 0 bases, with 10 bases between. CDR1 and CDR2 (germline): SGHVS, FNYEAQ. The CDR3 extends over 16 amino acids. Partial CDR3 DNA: TGTGCCAGCAGCTTAGGGAGTAGCCTCTCCTACAATGAG. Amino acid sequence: CASSLGSSLSYNE. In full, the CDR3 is CASSLGSSLSYNEQFF.

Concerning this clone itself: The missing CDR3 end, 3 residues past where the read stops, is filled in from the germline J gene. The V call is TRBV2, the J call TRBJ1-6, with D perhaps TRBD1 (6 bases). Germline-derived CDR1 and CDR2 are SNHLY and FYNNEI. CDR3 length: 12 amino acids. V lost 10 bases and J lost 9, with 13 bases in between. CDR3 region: CATAGQASPLHF. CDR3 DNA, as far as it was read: TGTGCCACGGCGGGACAAGCTTCACCC.